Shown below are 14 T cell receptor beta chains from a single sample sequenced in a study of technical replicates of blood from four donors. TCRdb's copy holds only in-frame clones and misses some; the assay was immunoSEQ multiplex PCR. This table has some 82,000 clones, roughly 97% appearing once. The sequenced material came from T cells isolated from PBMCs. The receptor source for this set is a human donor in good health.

The CDR3 is CASSFGGQGAGEKLFF. The DNA of the CDR3 is TGTGCCAGCAGTTTCGGGGGGCAGGGGGCGGGCGAAAAACTGTTTTTT. This sequence joins TRBV28 and TRBJ1-4; 8 bases fit TRBD1. Germline V lookup: CDR1 MDHEN, CDR2 SYDVKM. CDR3 length: 16 amino acids. The trim removed 3 bases at V and 8 bases at J, leaving 11 bases unmatched.

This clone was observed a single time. The CDR3 DNA is TGTGCCAGCAGCGTTAGAGATACGCAGTATTTT. Protein product: CASSVRDTQYF. The J gene is TRBJ2-3, the V gene TRBV9, with D unresolved. The CDR3 is 11 residues long. The ends were cut back, 2 bases at V and 5 bases at J, with 3 bases in the middle. Per germline, CDR1 SGDLS and CDR2 YYNGEE.

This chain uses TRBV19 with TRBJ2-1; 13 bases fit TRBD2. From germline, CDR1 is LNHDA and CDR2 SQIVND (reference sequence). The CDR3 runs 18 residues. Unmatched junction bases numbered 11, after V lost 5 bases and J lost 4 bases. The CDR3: CASSVIHRTSGGYNEQFF. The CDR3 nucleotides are TGTGCCAGTAGTGTGATCCATAGGACTAGCGGGGGATACAATGAGCAGTTCTTC.

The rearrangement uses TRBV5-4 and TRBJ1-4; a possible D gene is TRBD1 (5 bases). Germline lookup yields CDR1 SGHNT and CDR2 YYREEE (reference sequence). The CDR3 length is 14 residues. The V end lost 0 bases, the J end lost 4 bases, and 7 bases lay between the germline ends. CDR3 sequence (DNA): TGTGCCAGCAGCTTGGGGGGACTTAATGAAAAACTGTTTTTT. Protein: CASSLGGLNEKLFF.

The CDR3 sequence is CASLSDFLTDTQYF. In nucleotides, the CDR3 is TGTGCCAGTCTTTCAGATTTTCTCACAGATACGCAGTATTTT. The chain has TRBV6-1 and TRBJ2-3, with D hard to call. This CDR3 has 14 amino acids. With 9 bases removed from V and 2 bases from J, the gap between germline ends came to 15 bases. Germline assignment: CDR1 MNHNS and CDR2 SASEGT.

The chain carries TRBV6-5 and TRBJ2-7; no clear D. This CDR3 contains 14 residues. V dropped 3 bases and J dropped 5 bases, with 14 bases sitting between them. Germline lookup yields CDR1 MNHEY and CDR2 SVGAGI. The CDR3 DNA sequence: TGTGCCAGCAGTTATCTTTCCCCGAGAGACGAGCAGTACTTC. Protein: CASSYLSPRDEQYF.

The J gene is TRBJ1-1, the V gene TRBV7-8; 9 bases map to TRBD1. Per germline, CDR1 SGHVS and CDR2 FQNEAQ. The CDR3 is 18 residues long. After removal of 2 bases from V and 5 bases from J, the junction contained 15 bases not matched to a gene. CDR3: CASSLLVGYGTGRTEAFF. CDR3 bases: TGTGCCAGCAGCTTATTAGTGGGGTATGGGACAGGGAGGACTGAAGCTTTCTTT.

CDR3 region: CASQLLGTFGELFF. Here the CDR3 DNA reads TGTGCCAGCCAGTTACTAGGTACATTTGGTGAACTGTTTTTT. The chain couples TRBV6-6 to TRBJ1-4; D gene unclear. Germline CDR1 reads MNHNY; CDR2 reads SVGAGI (reference sequence). V shed 8 bases and J shed 12 bases, with 22 bases lying between them. The CDR3 length is 14 residues.

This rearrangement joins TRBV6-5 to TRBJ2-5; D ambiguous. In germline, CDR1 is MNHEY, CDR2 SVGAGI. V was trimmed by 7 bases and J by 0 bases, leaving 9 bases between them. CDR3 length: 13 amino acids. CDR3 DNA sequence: TGTGCCAGCACTGACAATAACCAAGAGACCCAGTACTTC. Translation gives CASTDNNQETQYF.

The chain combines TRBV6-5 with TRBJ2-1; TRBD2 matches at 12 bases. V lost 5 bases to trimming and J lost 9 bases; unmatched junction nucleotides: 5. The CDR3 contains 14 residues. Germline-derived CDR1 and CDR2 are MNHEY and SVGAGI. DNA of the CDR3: TGTGCCAGCAGTGCGACTAGCGGGAGAGGTGAGCAGTTCTTC. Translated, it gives CASSATSGRGEQFF.

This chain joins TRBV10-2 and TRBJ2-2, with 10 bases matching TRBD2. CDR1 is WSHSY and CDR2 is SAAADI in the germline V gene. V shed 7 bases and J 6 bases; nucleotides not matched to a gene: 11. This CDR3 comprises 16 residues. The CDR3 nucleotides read TGCGCCAGCAAACAAGCGGGAGGGATGTTAGCCGGGGAGCTGTTTTTT. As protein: CASKQAGGMLAGELFF.

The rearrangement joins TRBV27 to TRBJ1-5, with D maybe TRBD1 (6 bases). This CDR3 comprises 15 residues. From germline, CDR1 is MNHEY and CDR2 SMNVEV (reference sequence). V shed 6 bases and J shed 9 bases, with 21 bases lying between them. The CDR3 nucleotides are TGTGCCAGCAGATTTGATTTACAGGGAACTTGGCCCCAGCATTTT. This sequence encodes CASRFDLQGTWPQHF.

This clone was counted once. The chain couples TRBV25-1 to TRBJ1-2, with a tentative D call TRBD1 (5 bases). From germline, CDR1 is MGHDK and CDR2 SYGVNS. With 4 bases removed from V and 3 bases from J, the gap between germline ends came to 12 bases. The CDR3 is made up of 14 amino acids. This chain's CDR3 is CASSGGREHYGYTF. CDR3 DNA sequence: TGTGCCAGCAGTGGGGGCAGGGAACACTATGGCTACACCTTC.

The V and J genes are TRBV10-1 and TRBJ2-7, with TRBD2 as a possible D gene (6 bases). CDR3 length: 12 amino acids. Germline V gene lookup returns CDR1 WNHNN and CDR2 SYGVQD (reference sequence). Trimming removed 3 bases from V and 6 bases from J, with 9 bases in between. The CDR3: CASSDRRGEQYF. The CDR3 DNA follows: TGCGCCAGCAGTGACAGGAGGGGCGAGCAGTACTTC.